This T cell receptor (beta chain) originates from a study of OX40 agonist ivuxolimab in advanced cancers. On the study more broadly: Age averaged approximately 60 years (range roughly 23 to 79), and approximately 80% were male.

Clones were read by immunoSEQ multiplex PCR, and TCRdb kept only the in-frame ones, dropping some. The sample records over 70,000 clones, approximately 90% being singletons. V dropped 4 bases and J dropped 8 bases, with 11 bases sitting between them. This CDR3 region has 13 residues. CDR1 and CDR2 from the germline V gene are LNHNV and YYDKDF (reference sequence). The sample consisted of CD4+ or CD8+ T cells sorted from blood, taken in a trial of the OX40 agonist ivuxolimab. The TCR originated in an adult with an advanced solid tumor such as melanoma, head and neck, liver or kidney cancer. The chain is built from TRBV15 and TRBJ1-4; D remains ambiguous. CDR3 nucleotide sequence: TGTGCCACCAGCATTAGAAGGGAGGAAAAACTGTTTTTT. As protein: CATSIRREEKLFF.